This passage covers 7 T cell receptor beta chains from one sample sequenced in a study of T cells in Graves' hyperthyroidism and ophthalmopathy. The CDR3 regions of TCR beta were amplified from RNA transcripts. The TCR CDR3 first-round RT-PCR relied on the HTBI primer set. TCRdb independently ran MiXCR on the multiplex PCR reads; one entry per CDR3 protein. The sample holds 600,000 or so distinct CDR3 sequences, around 45% seen once. The source material was peripheral blood or thyroid tissue (not recorded which). Receptor source: a woman between 18 and 29 years old with Graves' hyperthyroidism.

This clonotype was observed once. This chain joins TRBV29-1 and TRBJ1-4, with D hard to call. This CDR3 contains 14 residues. The germline V gene encodes CDR1 SQVTM and CDR2 ANQGSEA. V lost 1 base and J 4 bases, leaving 10 bases between the germline ends. The CDR3 bases are TGCAGCGTTGAAGGGGCAAGACTTAATGAAAAACTGTTTTTT. Its protein is CSVEGARLNEKLFF. The variable domain in full, completed from reference TRBV29-1 and TRBJ1-4, reads SAVISQKPSRDICQRGTSLTIQCQVDSQVTMMFWYRQQPGQSLTLIATANQGSEATYESGFVIDKFPISRPNLTFSTLTVSNMSPEDSSIYLCSVEGARLNEKLFFGSGTQLSVL.

The rearrangement joins TRBV7-6 to TRBJ2-2; 8 nucleotides line up with TRBD2. V was clipped by 10 bases and J by 6 bases; unmatched bases: 16. The CDR3 spans 16 residues. The V gene's germline CDR1 is SGHVS and CDR2 FNYEAQ. The CDR3 DNA reads TGTGCCACCAAACCCATAGCGGGGACAAGGGCCGGGGAGCTGTTTTTT. This codes for CATKPIAGTRAGELFF.

Note on this clonotype: A read error may explain this, as a much larger clone is one base away. The V call is TRBV2, the J call TRBJ1-2; a possible D gene is TRBD1 (5 bases). Germline CDR1 and CDR2: SNHLY and FYNNEI. The V and J ends lost 6 bases and 14 bases respectively, with 16 bases between them. This CDR3 spans 11 amino acids. In nucleotides, the CDR3 is TGTGCCAGCAGCCAGAACGCAGGGCCTACCTTC. It yields the protein CASSQNAGPTF.

About this clonotype itself: Germline and junction disagree at one end, which may indicate a read error. The chain uses TRBV7-9 and TRBJ2-1; no firm D call. The CDR3 has 12 residues. Germline V gives CDR1 SEHNR, CDR2 FQNEAQ (reference sequence). DNA of the CDR3: TGTGCCGGCAGCTTAACGGGCTATGAGCAGTTCTTC. This gives the protein CAGSLTGYEQFF.

This clonotype is a singleton in its sample. This chain links TRBV7-2 with TRBJ1-4; weak D call: TRBD1 (6 bases). CDR1 and CDR2 (germline): SGHTA, FQGNSA. CDR3 size: 15 residues. Trimming stripped 1 base from V and 6 bases from J, with 12 bases between. CDR3 DNA: TGTGCCAGCAGCTTAGGTCGGGGGCGCGATGAAAAACTGTTTTTT. This gives the protein CASSLGRGRDEKLFF.

The chain uses TRBV25-1 and TRBJ1-4; D gene uncertain. Germline V gene data show CDR1 as MGHDK and CDR2 as SYGVNS. The CDR3 sequence is 16 residues long. Between the trimmed V and J ends, which lost 6 bases and 0 bases, there was a span of 14 bases. CDR3 protein: CASRSVRTATNEKLFF. CDR3 bases: TGTGCCAGCAGAAGCGTCAGGACGGCAACTAATGAAAAACTGTTTTTT. The whole variable domain, remainder taken from reference TRBV25-1 and TRBJ1-4, is EADIYQTPRYLVIGTGKKITLECSQTMGHDKMYWYQQDPGMELHLIHYSYGVNSTEKGDLSSESTVSRIRTEHFPLTLESARPSHTSQYLCASRSVRTATNEKLFFGSGTQLSVL.

The chain has TRBV5-5 and TRBJ2-7, with D possibly matching TRBD1 (6 bases). The CDR3 has 15 residues. Trimming removed 4 bases at V and 8 bases at J, with 22 bases between. Germline CDR1 and CDR2: SGHKS and YYEKEE (reference sequence). The CDR3 loop is CASSPHREKAHKQYF. DNA for the CDR3: TGTGCCAGCAGCCCCCACAGGGAGAAGGCACACAAGCAGTACTTC.